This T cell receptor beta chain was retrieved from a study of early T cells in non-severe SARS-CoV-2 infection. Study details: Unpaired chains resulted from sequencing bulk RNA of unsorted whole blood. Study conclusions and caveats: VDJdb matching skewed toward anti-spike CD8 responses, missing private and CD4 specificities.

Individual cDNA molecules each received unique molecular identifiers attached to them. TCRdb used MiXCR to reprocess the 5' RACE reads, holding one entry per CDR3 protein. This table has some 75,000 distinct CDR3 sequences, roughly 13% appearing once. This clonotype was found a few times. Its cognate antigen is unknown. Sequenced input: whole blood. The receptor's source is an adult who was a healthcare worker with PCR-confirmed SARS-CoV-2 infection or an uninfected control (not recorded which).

The CDR3 region has the DNA TGTGCCAGCAGCTCGACCCGGACTAGCGGGGGGTACAATGAGCAGTTCTTC. This encodes CASSSTRTSGGYNEQFF. This rearrangement joins TRBV11-2 to TRBJ2-1; 14 bases fit TRBD2. The CDR3 consists of 17 residues. V lost 4 bases, J lost 4 bases, and 6 bases stayed unmatched. Germline V CDR1 and CDR2: SGHAT, FQNNGV.